This TCR beta chain came from a study of shared clonotypes between healthy human individuals. About this clone itself: As yet, its antigen is unknown. The sample holds other DNA sequences that translate to the same CDR3.

Study conclusions and caveats: Between a handful of donors, naive CD4 clonotypes were shared at a level of around 5.1%.

A roughly 200 ng quantity of DNA, 25,000 to 30,000 T cell genomes, went into the sorted-subset replicate PCRs. Only in-frame clones appear in the TCRdb table, and some are missing; sequencing was by immunoSEQ multiplex PCR. The data hold more than 1.2 million clones, with around 98.5% observed a single time. V was trimmed by 2 bases and J by 1 base, leaving 7 bases between them. The CDR3 is made up of 14 amino acids. Per the germline V gene, CDR1 is KGHSH and CDR2 is LQKENI. Only Caucasian adults living in Nashville, Tennessee made up the donor group. The J gene is TRBJ2-3, the V gene TRBV18; D ambiguous. Source material: naive CD4+ T cells sorted from blood. Regarding subset: CD45RA+ positively selected. This TCR derives from a man aged 25-45 years in good health. The CDR3 sequence: CASSPVRGTDTQYF. CDR3 DNA sequence: TGTGCCAGCTCACCAGTTAGGGGCACAGATACGCAGTATTTT.